This T cell receptor beta chain was recorded in a study of T cell repertoires in cytomegalovirus infection. About the study: Through public TCR beta signatures, both CMV infection and matching HLA type were indicated.

The J segment lost 3 bases and the V segment lost 4 bases, leaving 8 bases of the junction unmatched. The CDR3 length is 15 residues. Germline V gene sequence: CDR1 SGHTA, CDR2 FQGNSA. TCRdb reprocessed the reads with MiXCR, giving one entry per CDR3 protein. The sample has around 430,000 distinct CDR3 sequences, about two fifths seen once. On this clonotype itself: The antigen is not known.

Study-wide results and caveats: The study identified carriers of CMV plus the relevant HLA from cumulative public TCR beta family frequency.

The chain joins TRBV7-2 to TRBJ1-1; the match to TRBD1 covers 7 bases. The sample was cultured PBMCs, taken from culture after CMV antigen stimulation. This clonotype was obtained from a human donor in good health (CMV status not recorded). Some clones in this sample may be carry-over from other donors' samples. The DNA for the CDR3 is TGTGCCAGCAGCTATCGGGACAGAAGGTACACTGAAGCTTTCTTT. Its protein is CASSYRDRRYTEAFF.